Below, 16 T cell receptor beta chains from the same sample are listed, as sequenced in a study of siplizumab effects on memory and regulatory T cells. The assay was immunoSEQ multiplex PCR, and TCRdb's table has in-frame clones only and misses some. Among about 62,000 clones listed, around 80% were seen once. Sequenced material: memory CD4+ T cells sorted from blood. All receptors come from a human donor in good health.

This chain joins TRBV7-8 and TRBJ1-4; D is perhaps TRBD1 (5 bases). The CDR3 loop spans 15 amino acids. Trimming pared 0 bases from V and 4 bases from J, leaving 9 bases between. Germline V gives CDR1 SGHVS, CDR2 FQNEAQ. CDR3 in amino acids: CASSLAQGFNEKLFF. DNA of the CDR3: TGTGCCAGCAGCTTAGCGCAGGGTTTTAATGAAAAACTGTTTTTT.

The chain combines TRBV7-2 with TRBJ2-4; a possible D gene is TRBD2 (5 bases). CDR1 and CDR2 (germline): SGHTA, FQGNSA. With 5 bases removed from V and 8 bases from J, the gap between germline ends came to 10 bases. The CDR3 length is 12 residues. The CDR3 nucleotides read TGTGCCAGCAGCCCAGTGGGAGACATTCAGTACTTC. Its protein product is CASSPVGDIQYF.

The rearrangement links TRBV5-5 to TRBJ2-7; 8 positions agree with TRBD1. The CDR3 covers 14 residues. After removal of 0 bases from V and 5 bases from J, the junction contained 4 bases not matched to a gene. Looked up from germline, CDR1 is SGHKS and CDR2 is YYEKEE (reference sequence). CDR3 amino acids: CASSLGQGRHEQYF. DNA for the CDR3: TGTGCCAGCAGCTTGGGACAGGGGAGACACGAGCAGTACTTC.

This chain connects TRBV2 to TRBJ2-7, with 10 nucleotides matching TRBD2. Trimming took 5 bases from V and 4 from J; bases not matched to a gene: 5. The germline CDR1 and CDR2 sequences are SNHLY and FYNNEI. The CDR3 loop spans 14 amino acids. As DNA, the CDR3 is TGTGCCAGCAGTCCCCGGACTAGCGGTTACGAGCAGTACTTC. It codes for CASSPRTSGYEQYF.

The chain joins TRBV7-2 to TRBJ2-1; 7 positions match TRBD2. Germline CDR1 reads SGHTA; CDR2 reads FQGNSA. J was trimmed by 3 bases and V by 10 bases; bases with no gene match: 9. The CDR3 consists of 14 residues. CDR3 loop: CATFAPSGYNEQFF. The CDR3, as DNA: TGTGCCACCTTCGCCCCTAGCGGCTACAATGAGCAGTTCTTC.

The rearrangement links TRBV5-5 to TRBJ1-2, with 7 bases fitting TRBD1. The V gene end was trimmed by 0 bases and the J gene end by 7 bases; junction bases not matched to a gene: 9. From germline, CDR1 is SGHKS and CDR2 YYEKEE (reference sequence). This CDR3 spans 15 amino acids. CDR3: CASSLVAGGSRGYTF. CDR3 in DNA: TGTGCCAGCAGCTTGGTCGCAGGGGGGAGTCGTGGCTACACCTTC.

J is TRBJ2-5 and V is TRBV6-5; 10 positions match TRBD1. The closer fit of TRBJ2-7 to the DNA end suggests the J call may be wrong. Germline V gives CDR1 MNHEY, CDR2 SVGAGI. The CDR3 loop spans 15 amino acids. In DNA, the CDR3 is TGTGCCAGCAGCCGCCGGGACAGGGGTGCCTACGAGCAGTACTTC. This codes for CASSRRDRGAYEQYF.

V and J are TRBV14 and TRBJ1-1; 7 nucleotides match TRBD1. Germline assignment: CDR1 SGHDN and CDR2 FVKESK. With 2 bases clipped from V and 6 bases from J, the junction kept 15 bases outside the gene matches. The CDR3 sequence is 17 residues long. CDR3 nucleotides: TGTGCCAGCAGCCAAAACTACAGGGGAAGGCTGTTGTCTGAAGCTTTCTTT. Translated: CASSQNYRGRLLSEAFF.

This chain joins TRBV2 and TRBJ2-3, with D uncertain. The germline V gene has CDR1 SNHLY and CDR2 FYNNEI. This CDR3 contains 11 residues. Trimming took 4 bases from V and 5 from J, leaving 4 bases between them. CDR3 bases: TGTGCCAGCAGTGTCAAAGATACGCAGTATTTT. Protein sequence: CASSVKDTQYF. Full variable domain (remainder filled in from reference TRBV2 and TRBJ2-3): EPEVTQTPSHQVTQMGQEVILRCVPISNHLYFYWYRQILGQKVEFLVSFYNNEISEKSEIFDDQFSVERPDGSNFTLKIRSTKLEDSAMYFCASSVKDTQYFGPGTRLTVL.

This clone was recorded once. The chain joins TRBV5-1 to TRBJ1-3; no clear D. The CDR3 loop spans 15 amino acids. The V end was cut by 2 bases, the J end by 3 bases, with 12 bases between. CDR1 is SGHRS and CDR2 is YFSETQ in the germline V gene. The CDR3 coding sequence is TGCGCCAGCAGCTTTTCGGGAGAGGGTGGAAACACCATATATTTT. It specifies CASSFSGEGGNTIYF.

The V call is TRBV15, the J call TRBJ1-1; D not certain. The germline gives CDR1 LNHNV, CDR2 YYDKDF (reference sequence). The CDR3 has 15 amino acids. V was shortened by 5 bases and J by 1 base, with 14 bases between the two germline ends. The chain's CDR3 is CATSGGWISNTEAFF. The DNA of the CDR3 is TGTGCCACCAGCGGTGGGTGGATCTCGAACACTGAAGCTTTCTTT.

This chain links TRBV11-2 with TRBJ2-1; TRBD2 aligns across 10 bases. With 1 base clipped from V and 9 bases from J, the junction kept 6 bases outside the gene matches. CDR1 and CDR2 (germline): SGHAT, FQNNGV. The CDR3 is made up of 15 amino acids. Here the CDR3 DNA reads TGTGCCAGCAGCTTAGTCGTCCTAGCGGGGGTTGAGCAGTTCTTC. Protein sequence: CASSLVVLAGVEQFF.

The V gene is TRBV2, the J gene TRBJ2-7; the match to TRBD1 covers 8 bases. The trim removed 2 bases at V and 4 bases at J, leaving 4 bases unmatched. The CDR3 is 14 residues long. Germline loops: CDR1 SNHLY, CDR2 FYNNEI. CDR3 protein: CASSERDRLYEQYF. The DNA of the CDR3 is TGTGCCAGCAGTGAACGGGACAGGCTATACGAGCAGTACTTC.

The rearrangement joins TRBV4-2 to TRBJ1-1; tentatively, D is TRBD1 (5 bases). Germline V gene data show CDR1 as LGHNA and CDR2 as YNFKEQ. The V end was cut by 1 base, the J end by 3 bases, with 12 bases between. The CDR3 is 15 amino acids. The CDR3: CASSQAFREHTEAFF. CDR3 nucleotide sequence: TGTGCCAGCAGCCAAGCCTTCAGGGAACACACTGAAGCTTTCTTT.

The CDR3 nucleotides are TGTGCCAGCAGTTGGGCAGGGGTGAAGGAAAAACTGTTTTTT. It translates to CASSWAGVKEKLFF. V is TRBV28 and J is TRBJ1-4, with D possibly TRBD1 on 6 matching bases. The V end was cut by 4 bases, the J end by 8 bases, with 14 bases between. The germline CDR1 and CDR2 sequences are MDHEN and SYDVKM. This CDR3 has 14 residues.

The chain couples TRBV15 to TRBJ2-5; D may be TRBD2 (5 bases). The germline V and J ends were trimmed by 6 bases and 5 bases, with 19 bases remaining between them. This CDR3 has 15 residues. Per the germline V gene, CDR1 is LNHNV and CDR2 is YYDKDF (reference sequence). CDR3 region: CATRPEEGPWETQYF. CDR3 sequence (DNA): TGTGCCACCAGGCCAGAAGAGGGCCCGTGGGAGACCCAGTACTTC.